This T cell receptor (beta chain) was documented in a study of blood T cell repertoires in COVID-19. Original data processing: Reference gene primer amplification in the assay estimated nucleated cell counts. Data came from immunoSEQ multiplex PCR; TCRdb stores just in-frame clones and leaves some out. V and J calls plus clone size are reproduced from that table; the DNA served to infer D and trimming. The sample lists under 65,000 clones; over 75% were seen once. The receptor was derived from an older man with acute or convalescent COVID-19. Sequencing was done on a sample of peripheral blood.

CDR3 loop: CSVLGTVTEAFF. Written as DNA, the CDR3 is TGCAGCGTTTTGGGGACAGTCACTGAAGCTTTCTTT. The chain combines TRBV29-1 with TRBJ1-1, with 7 bases matching TRBD1. Trimming cost V 5 bases and J 4 bases; bases outside gene matches: 4. Germline CDR1 and CDR2: SQVTM and ANQGSEA. The CDR3 consists of 12 residues.